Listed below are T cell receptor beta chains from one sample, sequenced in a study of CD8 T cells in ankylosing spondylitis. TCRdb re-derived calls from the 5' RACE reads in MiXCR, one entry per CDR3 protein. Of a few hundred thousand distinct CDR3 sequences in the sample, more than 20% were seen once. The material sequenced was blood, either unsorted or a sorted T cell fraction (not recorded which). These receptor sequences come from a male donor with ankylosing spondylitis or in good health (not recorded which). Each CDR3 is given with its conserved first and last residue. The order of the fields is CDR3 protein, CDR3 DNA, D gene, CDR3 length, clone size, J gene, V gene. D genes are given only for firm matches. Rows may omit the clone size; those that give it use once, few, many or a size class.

CDR3 protein: CASSLGTAVQPQHF
CDR3 DNA: TGTGCCAGCAGTTTGGGGACAGCAGTCCAGCCCCAGCATTTT
D gene: TRBD1
CDR3 length: 14
clone size: -
J gene: TRBJ1-5
V gene: TRBV28

CDR3 protein: CASSLPNYQSTHNEQFF
CDR3 DNA: TGTGCCAGCAGTCTCCCCAACTACCAATCAACCCACAATGAGCAGTTCTTC
D gene: -
CDR3 length: 17
clone size: -
J gene: TRBJ2-1
V gene: TRBV12-3/TRBV12-4

CDR3 protein: CASSQPAFEADTQYF
CDR3 DNA: TGCGCCAGCAGCCAACCAGCCTTCGAGGCGGATACGCAGTATTTT
D gene: -
CDR3 length: 15
clone size: many
J gene: TRBJ2-3
V gene: TRBV4-1

CDR3 protein: CATSDPTGDYGYTF
CDR3 DNA: TGTGCCACCAGTGATCCTACAGGGGACTATGGCTACACCTTC
D gene: TRBD1
CDR3 length: 14
clone size: many
J gene: TRBJ1-2
V gene: TRBV24-1

CDR3 protein: CSAGDRGF
CDR3 DNA: TGCAGTGCTGGGGATCGGGGCTTT
D gene: -
CDR3 length: 8
clone size: many
J gene: TRBJ1-1
V gene: TRBV20-1

CDR3 protein: CASSHDRGTEAFF
CDR3 DNA: TGTGCCAGCAGTCACGACAGGGGCACTGAAGCTTTCTTT
D gene: TRBD1
CDR3 length: 13
clone size: few
J gene: TRBJ1-1
V gene: TRBV2

CDR3 protein: CASSPLKTSGGQETQYF
CDR3 DNA: TGTGCCAGCAGCCCCCTTAAGACTAGCGGGGGACAAGAGACCCAGTACTTC
D gene: TRBD2
CDR3 length: 17
clone size: many
J gene: TRBJ2-5
V gene: TRBV7-9

CDR3 protein: CASSFQRGADEQFF
CDR3 DNA: TGTGCCAGCAGCTTTCAGCGGGGGGCGGATGAGCAGTTCTTC
D gene: TRBD2
CDR3 length: 14
clone size: few
J gene: TRBJ2-1
V gene: TRBV7-9

CDR3 protein: CATSEGGYQAETQYF
CDR3 DNA: TGTGCCACCAGTGAAGGGGGTTACCAGGCTGAGACCCAGTACTTC
D gene: -
CDR3 length: 15
clone size: -
J gene: TRBJ2-5
V gene: TRBV24-1

CDR3 protein: CACRAAQETQYF
CDR3 DNA: TGTGCCTGTAGAGCGGCTCAAGAGACCCAGTACTTC
D gene: -
CDR3 length: 12
clone size: once
J gene: TRBJ2-5
V gene: TRBV6-6

CDR3 protein: CASRRLAGMETQYF
CDR3 DNA: TGCGCCAGCAGGAGACTAGCGGGGATGGAGACCCAGTACTTC
D gene: TRBD2
CDR3 length: 14
clone size: many
J gene: TRBJ2-5
V gene: TRBV5-1

CDR3 protein: CSARPGGGQTQYF
CDR3 DNA: TGCAGTGCGAGACCAGGGGGTGGGCAGACCCAGTACTTC
D gene: TRBD1
CDR3 length: 13
clone size: -
J gene: TRBJ2-5
V gene: TRBV20-1

CDR3 protein: CSVRTDLYGYTF
CDR3 DNA: TGCAGCGTTCGGACAGATCTCTATGGCTACACCTTC
D gene: -
CDR3 length: 12
clone size: -
J gene: TRBJ1-2
V gene: TRBV29-1

CDR3 protein: CASSSGISNYEQYF
CDR3 DNA: TGTGCCAGCAGTTCGGGGATATCAAACTACGAGCAGTACTTC
D gene: -
CDR3 length: 14
clone size: -
J gene: TRBJ2-7
V gene: TRBV12-3/TRBV12-4

CDR3 protein: CASSPGDRDQETQYF
CDR3 DNA: TGCGCCAGCAGCCCCGGCGACAGAGACCAAGAGACCCAGTACTTC
D gene: -
CDR3 length: 15
clone size: -
J gene: TRBJ2-5
V gene: TRBV5-1

CDR3 protein: CASSFSGGPDTQYF
CDR3 DNA: TGCGCCAGCAGCTTTAGCGGGGGCCCCGATACGCAGTATTTT
D gene: TRBD2
CDR3 length: 14
clone size: many
J gene: TRBJ2-3
V gene: TRBV5-1

CDR3 protein: CASRASRGTSAF
CDR3 DNA: TGTGCCAGCAGAGCAAGCAGGGGGACTAGCGCCTTC
D gene: TRBD1
CDR3 length: 12
clone size: -
J gene: TRBJ1-2
V gene: TRBV12-3/TRBV12-4

CDR3 protein: CSVGGDTQYF
CDR3 DNA: TGCAGCGTTGGGGGAGATACGCAGTATTTT
D gene: -
CDR3 length: 10
clone size: many
J gene: TRBJ2-3
V gene: TRBV29-1

CDR3 protein: CSASNRGGTDTQYF
CDR3 DNA: TGCAGTGCTTCTAACAGGGGAGGAACAGATACGCAGTATTTT
D gene: -
CDR3 length: 14
clone size: few
J gene: TRBJ2-3
V gene: TRBV20-1

CDR3 protein: CASSFSGASQETQYF
CDR3 DNA: TGTGCCAGCAGCTTTAGCGGGGCCTCCCAAGAGACCCAGTACTTC
D gene: TRBD2
CDR3 length: 15
clone size: -
J gene: TRBJ2-5
V gene: TRBV11-2

CDR3 protein: CASSYSVGGSGANVLTF
CDR3 DNA: TGTGCCAGCAGTTACTCGGTAGGGGGGTCTGGGGCCAACGTCCTGACTTTC
D gene: -
CDR3 length: 17
clone size: -
J gene: TRBJ2-6
V gene: TRBV6-5

CDR3 protein: CSARDRLAGVVNEQFF
CDR3 DNA: TGCAGTGCTAGAGACCGACTAGCGGGGGTGGTGAATGAGCAGTTCTTC
D gene: TRBD2
CDR3 length: 16
clone size: many
J gene: TRBJ2-1
V gene: TRBV20-1

CDR3 protein: CASSDWTDNEQFF
CDR3 DNA: TGTGCCAGCAGTGACTGGACCGACAATGAGCAGTTCTTC
D gene: -
CDR3 length: 13
clone size: -
J gene: TRBJ2-1
V gene: TRBV6-4

CDR3 protein: CASSSPTTKETQYF
CDR3 DNA: TGCGCCAGCAGCTCCCCGACGACAAAAGAGACCCAGTACTTC
D gene: -
CDR3 length: 14
clone size: -
J gene: TRBJ2-5
V gene: TRBV5-1

CDR3 protein: CSARDEGSQTQYF
CDR3 DNA: TGCAGTGCTAGAGATGAGGGGAGCCAGACCCAGTACTTC
D gene: -
CDR3 length: 13
clone size: -
J gene: TRBJ2-5
V gene: TRBV20-1

CDR3 protein: CASEQGFQDTQYF
CDR3 DNA: TGTGCCAGTGAACAGGGTTTCCAAGATACCCAGTACTTC
D gene: -
CDR3 length: 13
clone size: -
J gene: TRBJ2-5
V gene: TRBV6-1

CDR3 protein: CSVDLGYEQYF
CDR3 DNA: TGCAGCGTTGATCTGGGCTACGAGCAGTACTTC
D gene: -
CDR3 length: 11
clone size: many
J gene: TRBJ2-7
V gene: TRBV29-1

CDR3 protein: CASSLGLAGGTSTDTQYF
CDR3 DNA: TGCGCCAGCAGCTTGGGACTAGCGGGGGGTACTAGCACAGATACGCAGTATTTT
D gene: TRBD2
CDR3 length: 18
clone size: -
J gene: TRBJ2-3
V gene: TRBV5-1

CDR3 protein: CSAGGAVHNEQFF
CDR3 DNA: TGCAGTGCTGGGGGGGCGGTTCACAATGAGCAGTTCTTC
D gene: -
CDR3 length: 13
clone size: many
J gene: TRBJ2-1
V gene: TRBV20-1

CDR3 protein: CSVTGNTGELFF
CDR3 DNA: TGCAGTGTTACGGGGAACACCGGGGAGCTGTTTTTT
D gene: -
CDR3 length: 12
clone size: -
J gene: TRBJ2-2
V gene: TRBV20-1

CDR3 protein: CASRTGRNTGELFF
CDR3 DNA: TGTGCCAGCAGGACAGGGCGGAACACCGGGGAGCTGTTTTTT
D gene: TRBD1
CDR3 length: 14
clone size: few
J gene: TRBJ2-2
V gene: TRBV12-3/TRBV12-4

CDR3 protein: CASSYSSTGNTGELFF
CDR3 DNA: TGTGCCAGCAGTTACTCGTCGACAGGGAACACCGGGGAGCTGTTTTTT
D gene: -
CDR3 length: 16
clone size: -
J gene: TRBJ2-2
V gene: TRBV6-5

CDR3 protein: CSARNPSWDTQYF
CDR3 DNA: TGCAGTGCTAGAAATCCATCGTGGGATACGCAGTATTTT
D gene: -
CDR3 length: 13
clone size: -
J gene: TRBJ2-3
V gene: TRBV20-1

CDR3 protein: CSTRQGMNTEAFF
CDR3 DNA: TGCAGCACCAGACAGGGCATGAACACTGAAGCTTTCTTT
D gene: TRBD1
CDR3 length: 13
clone size: many
J gene: TRBJ1-1
V gene: TRBV29-1

CDR3 protein: CASSFGVAVHTEAFF
CDR3 DNA: TGTGCCAGCAGTTTCGGGGTCGCGGTTCACACTGAAGCTTTCTTT
D gene: -
CDR3 length: 15
clone size: -
J gene: TRBJ1-1
V gene: TRBV12-3/TRBV12-4

CDR3 protein: CASSPRTRSF
CDR3 DNA: TGTGCCAGCTCACCACGGACACGGAGTTTC
D gene: -
CDR3 length: 10
clone size: -
J gene: TRBJ2-7
V gene: TRBV18

CDR3 protein: CASTLGQGGYGYTF
CDR3 DNA: TGTGCCAGCACCCTCGGACAGGGGGGGTATGGCTACACCTTC
D gene: TRBD1
CDR3 length: 14
clone size: -
J gene: TRBJ1-2
V gene: TRBV2

CDR3 protein: CATSRDLPLSGVTDTQYF
CDR3 DNA: TGTGCCACCAGCAGAGACCTCCCTTTGAGCGGAGTCACAGATACGCAGTATTTT
D gene: -
CDR3 length: 18
clone size: -
J gene: TRBJ2-3
V gene: TRBV15

CDR3 protein: CSVEGGNTEAFF
CDR3 DNA: TGCAGCGTTGAAGGAGGGAACACTGAAGCTTTCTTT
D gene: -
CDR3 length: 12
clone size: many
J gene: TRBJ1-1
V gene: TRBV29-1

CDR3 protein: CASSLSRGTSETQYF
CDR3 DNA: TGTGCCAGCAGTCTCTCCCGGGGGACCTCAGAGACCCAGTACTTC
D gene: -
CDR3 length: 15
clone size: few
J gene: TRBJ2-5
V gene: TRBV14